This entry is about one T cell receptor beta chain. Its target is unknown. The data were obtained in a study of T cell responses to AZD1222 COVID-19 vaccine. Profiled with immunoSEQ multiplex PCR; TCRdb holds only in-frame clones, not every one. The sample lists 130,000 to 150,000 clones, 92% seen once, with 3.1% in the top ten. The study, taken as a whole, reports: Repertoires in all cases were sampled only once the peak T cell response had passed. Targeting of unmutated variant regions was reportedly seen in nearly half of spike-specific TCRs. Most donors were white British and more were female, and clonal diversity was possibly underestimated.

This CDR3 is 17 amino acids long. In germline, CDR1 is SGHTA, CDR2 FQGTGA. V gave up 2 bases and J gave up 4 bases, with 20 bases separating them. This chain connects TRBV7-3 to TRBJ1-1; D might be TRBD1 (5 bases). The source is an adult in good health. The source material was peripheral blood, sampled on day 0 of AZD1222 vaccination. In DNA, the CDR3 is TGTGCCAGCAGCTTATTGGGGGGGAGATGGCAAAGCACTGAAGCTTTCTTT. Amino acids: CASSLLGGRWQSTEAFF.